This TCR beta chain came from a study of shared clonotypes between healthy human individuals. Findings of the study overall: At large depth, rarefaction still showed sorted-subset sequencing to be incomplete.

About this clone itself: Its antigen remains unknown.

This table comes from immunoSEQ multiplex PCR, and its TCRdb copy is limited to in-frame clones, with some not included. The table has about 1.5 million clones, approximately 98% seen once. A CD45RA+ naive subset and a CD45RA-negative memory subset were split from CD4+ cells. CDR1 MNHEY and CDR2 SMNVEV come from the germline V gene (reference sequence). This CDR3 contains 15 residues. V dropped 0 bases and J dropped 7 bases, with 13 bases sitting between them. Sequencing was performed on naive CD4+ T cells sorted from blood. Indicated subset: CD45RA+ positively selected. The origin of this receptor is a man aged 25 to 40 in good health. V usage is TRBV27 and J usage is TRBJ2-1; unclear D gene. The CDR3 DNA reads TGTGCCAGCAGTTTATCAAACAATCCCTGGAATGAGCAGTTCTTC. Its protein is CASSLSNNPWNEQFF.